Listed below are T cell receptor beta chains from one sample, sequenced in a study of T cells in Graves' hyperthyroidism and ophthalmopathy. MiXCR was run by TCRdb on the multiplex PCR reads, yielding one entry per CDR3 protein. The table shows a few hundred thousand distinct CDR3 sequences, with approximately 15% occurring only once. The sequenced sample was blood. The receptors stem from a woman aged 30 to 39 with Graves' hyperthyroidism. CDR3s include the opening cysteine and the closing phenylalanine or tryptophan. The order of the fields is CDR3 DNA, CDR3 protein, D gene, V gene, J gene, clone size. A D gene is named only where the DNA matches it firmly. Size tells how often a clone was seen (once, few, many) or the class of an expanded clone, and some rows leave it out.

TGCGCCAGCAGGTACGGGACTACAGCCACCGGGGAGCTGTTTTTT,CASRYGTTATGELFF,TRBD2,TRBV5-1,TRBJ2-2,-
TGTGCCTGGAGTGACACCCCCGGTTCACCCCTCCACTTT,CAWSDTPGSPLHF,-,TRBV30,TRBJ1-6,many
TGCAGCGTTCAGCGGGAGGGCCCTTGGGAGCAGTACTTC,CSVQREGPWEQYF,TRBD2,TRBV29-1,TRBJ2-7,few
TGTGCCAGCAGCTTAGGGCTAGCGGGCCCTCGGGGAGATACGCAGTATTTT,CASSLGLAGPRGDTQYF,TRBD2,TRBV7-6,TRBJ2-3,many
TGTGCCAGCAGCTTGTATTCGGGCTCGAACACTGAAGCTTTCTTT,CASSLYSGSNTEAFF,-,TRBV5-5,TRBJ1-1,few
TGTGCCAGCAGGCAGACTCGACTCCGGCCCACTGAAGCTTTCTTT,CASRQTRLRPTEAFF,-,TRBV28,TRBJ1-1,few
TGTGCCAGCAGTGAGTCCTATGGGCCCCAGCATTTT,CASSESYGPQHF,-,TRBV6-1,TRBJ1-5,many
TGTGCCACCAGCAGTAGGAAGGAGTTGGACAGGAATCGGATTTACAATGAGCAGTTCTTC,CATSSRKELDRNRIYNEQFF,TRBD1,TRBV15,TRBJ2-1,many
TGTGCCAGCAGTTCTGGGGAATACTACGAGCAGTACTTC,CASSSGEYYEQYF,-,TRBV27,TRBJ2-7,few
TGCAGTTGGCTGGGGGAGACCTACGAGCAGTACTTC,CSWLGETYEQYF,-,TRBV20-1,TRBJ2-7,-
TGTGCCAGCTCACCCCCCCCGGTGGACGTTGCGGCCCAGTACTTC,CASSPPPVDVAAQYF,-,TRBV18,TRBJ2-5,many
TGTGCCAGCAGTTTACTATCCGCGGGAGGGCCAACGAATGAGCAGTTCTTC,CASSLLSAGGPTNEQFF,TRBD2,TRBV27,TRBJ2-1,many
TGTGCCAGCAGTCACCCGGGGCCCGAGAGGGGCTACACCTTC,CASSHPGPERGYTF,-,TRBV9,TRBJ1-2,-
TGCGCCAGCAGCCAAGGGGGCTCTCGTAACACTGAAGCTTTCTTT,CASSQGGSRNTEAFF,-,TRBV4-1,TRBJ1-1,-
TGCAGTGCTAGCGGGAGGGCCAACAATGAGCAGTTCTTC,CSASGRANNEQFF,TRBD2,TRBV20-1,TRBJ2-1,-
TGTGCCAGCAGAAATAGGGCCGATACGCAGTATTTT,CASRNRADTQYF,-,TRBV6-2/TRBV6-3,TRBJ2-3,-
TGTGCCAGCAGCGGGACAGCCTATAGCAATCAGCCCCAGCATTTT,CASSGTAYSNQPQHF,TRBD1,TRBV28,TRBJ1-5,many
TGTGCCAGCAGCCCTGGACAGTTTTATGGCTACACCTTC,CASSPGQFYGYTF,-,TRBV12-3/TRBV12-4,TRBJ1-2,many
TGCAGTGCTGGAGACAGGGGTCAGCCCCAGCATTTT,CSAGDRGQPQHF,TRBD1,TRBV20-1,TRBJ1-5,few
TGTGCCTGGAGTCAGGGGGCCAATCAGCCCCAGCATTTT,CAWSQGANQPQHF,TRBD1,TRBV30,TRBJ1-5,many
TGCGCCAGCAGCCCTGTTTCGGGGAATGATGGCTACACCTTC,CASSPVSGNDGYTF,-,TRBV5-1,TRBJ1-2,few
TGCAGTGGCGACCCCCATGACGCCTACGAGCAGTACTTC,CSGDPHDAYEQYF,-,TRBV20-1,TRBJ2-7,many
TGTGCCAGCACCCCGGCCGGACTAGCGGGCCCTCAACCGGGGAATGAGCAGTTCTTC,CASTPAGLAGPQPGNEQFF,TRBD2,TRBV2,TRBJ2-1,many
TGCGCCAGCAGCTTACACGACCGTTACGAGCAGTACTTC,CASSLHDRYEQYF,-,TRBV5-1,TRBJ2-7,many
TGTGCCAGCAGCCCCCCGGGACTAGCGGAATACAATGAGCAGTTCTTC,CASSPPGLAEYNEQFF,TRBD2,TRBV5-1,TRBJ2-1,-
TGTGCCAGCGTAGGATCTAGCGGGAGAACAGATACGCAGTATTTT,CASVGSSGRTDTQYF,TRBD2,TRBV6-1,TRBJ2-3,-
TGTGCCAGCAGCACCGGTCAGCCCCAGCATTTT,CASSTGQPQHF,-,TRBV12-3/TRBV12-4,TRBJ1-5,few
TGTGCCAGCAGTTACATAGCGGGCCCGTCAGACAATGAGCAGTTCTTC,CASSYIAGPSDNEQFF,TRBD2,TRBV6-6,TRBJ2-1,few
TGCAGCGTTGAAGATCGGGGGGGGAAGAAGCAGTTCTTC,CSVEDRGGKKQFF,TRBD2,TRBV29-1,TRBJ2-1,-
TGTGCCAGCAGCGATCCTGGTAGCTGGGCCGAGCAGTACTTC,CASSDPGSWAEQYF,-,TRBV7-9,TRBJ2-7,-
TGTGCCAGCACCGAACGAGCCGGGACTAGCGGGAGTCTGAACACCGGGGAGCTGTTTTTT,CASTERAGTSGSLNTGELFF,TRBD2,TRBV11-2,TRBJ2-2,many
TGTGCCAGCAGCAACAGGGGAACAAGCAATCAGCCCCAGCATTTT,CASSNRGTSNQPQHF,TRBD1,TRBV7-8,TRBJ1-5,many
TGTGCCAGCAGTGAGTCAGGCAGGGTTTCCGAGCAGTACTTC,CASSESGRVSEQYF,-,TRBV6-1,TRBJ2-7,-
TGTGCCAGCAGGACAACAGGGAACGATCAGCCCCAGCATTTT,CASRTTGNDQPQHF,-,TRBV2,TRBJ1-5,many
TGTGCCAGCAGTTTATCGGCTAGCGGGAGATGGTCGTCGTACGAGCAGTACTTC,CASSLSASGRWSSYEQYF,TRBD2,TRBV27,TRBJ2-7,many
TGCGCCAGCGGTCCACAAACTAGCGGGAGGGCCTCGGCTATCGAGCAGTACTTC,CASGPQTSGRASAIEQYF,TRBD2,TRBV10-2,TRBJ2-7,many
TGTGCCAGCAGGACGGGACAGCCTCTTGCGACCCAGTACTTC,CASRTGQPLATQYF,TRBD1,TRBV2,TRBJ2-5,many
TGCGCCAGCAGCTTGGGCGGCAGGGGCTCTTTTAAGCAGTTCTTC,CASSLGGRGSFKQFF,-,TRBV5-1,TRBJ2-1,-
TGTGCCAGCAGGCAACGGACAGCGTCCTACAATGAGCAGTTCTTC,CASRQRTASYNEQFF,-,TRBV12-3/TRBV12-4,TRBJ2-1,-
TGTGCCAGCAGTTACCAAAGGTACAATGAGCAGTTCTTC,CASSYQRYNEQFF,-,TRBV27,TRBJ2-1,many